Presented here are 20 T cell receptor beta chains from one specimen sequenced in a study of TET2 disruption in CD19-targeted CAR T cells. As to treatment: autologous CTL019 cells: CD19 CAR with 4-1BB and CD3 zeta domains. The antigens for these receptors are not known. Data came from immunoSEQ multiplex PCR; TCRdb stores just in-frame clones and leaves some out. The sample table sets out around 27,000 clones. Specimen: CD8- CAR+ T cells sorted from cultured blood T cells, collected for CD19 CAR T cell therapy. The subset: CD8-negative CAR-positive T cells from the infusion product. The receptors here all came from a man between 65 and 80 years old with chronic lymphocytic leukemia.

About this clone: The read is 3 residues too short to cover the CDR3 end, so that end is filled in from the germline J gene. The rearrangement uses TRBV18 and TRBJ1-1, with 8 nucleotides matching TRBD1. This CDR3 has 16 amino acids. Germline CDR1 and CDR2: KGHSH and LQKENI. The CDR3 bases that were read are TGTGCCAGCTCAGCGTCTAGTCAGGGGGCTGGGAACGAG. This sequence encodes CASSASSQGAGNE. The entire CDR3 reads CASSASSQGAGNEAFF. The entire variable domain, with the rest obtained from reference TRBV18 and TRBJ1-1, is as follows: NAGVMQNPRHLVRRRGQEARLRCSPMKGHSHVYWYRQLPEEGLKFMVYLQKENIIDESGMPKERFSAEFPKEGPSILRIQQVVRGDSAAYFCASSASSQGAGNEAFFGQGTRLTVV.

On this clone itself: The sequence runs out 3 residues before the end of the CDR3; the remainder is reconstructed from the germline J gene. J is TRBJ2-5 and V is TRBV10-3, with 16 bases that match TRBD2. The length of the CDR3 is 16 residues. Germline loops: CDR1 ENHRY, CDR2 SYGVKD. Unmatched junction bases numbered 6, after V lost 6 bases and J lost 5 bases. CDR3 protein: CAIRGTSGGAEETQYF. The CDR3 bases that were read are TGTGCCATCAGGGGGACTAGCGGGGGGGCCGAGGAGACC.

Points on this clone: The CDR3 end falls 3 residues outside the read, so it is completed with the germline J gene. The rearrangement joins TRBV6-4 to TRBJ1-5; 8 bases align to TRBD1. This CDR3 contains 14 residues. CDR1 is MRHNA and CDR2 is SNTAGT in the germline V gene. J lost 7 bases, V lost 3 bases, and 5 bases had no gene match. The sequenced CDR3 bases are TGTGCCAGCAGTGAGCAGGGGGCAAAACAGCCC. Translated, it gives CASSEQGAKQP. The CDR3, in full, reads CASSEQGAKQPQHF.

On this clone: The CDR3 end lies 3 residues beyond the end of the read and is filled in from the germline J gene. V is TRBV30 and J is TRBJ2-5, with 7 bases aligning to TRBD2. V lost 0 bases and J lost 4; bases outside the gene matches: 2. Germline loops: CDR1 GTSNPN, CDR2 SVGIG (reference sequence). This CDR3 has 13 residues. The CDR3: CAWSVREGETQYF. CDR3 DNA (partial): TGTGCCTGGAGTGTCAGGGAGGGAGAGACC.

For this clone: The read falls 3 residues short of the CDR3 end, and the missing part is taken from the germline J gene. The genes are TRBV5-4 and TRBJ2-3, with D possibly being TRBD1 (6 bases). V lost 1 base, J lost 5 bases, and 11 bases lay in between. CDR3 length equals 14 residues. Germline V gives CDR1 SGHNT, CDR2 YYREEE (reference sequence). CDR3 sequence: CASSLMGAQDTQYF. The sequenced CDR3 bases are TGTGCCAGCAGCTTGATGGGGGCGCAAGATACG.

With respect to this clone: The read halts 3 residues ahead of the CDR3 end, with the missing end drawn from the germline J gene. The chain joins TRBV3-1 (or the pseudogene TRBV3-2) to TRBJ2-1; tentative D call: TRBD1 (6 bases). Trimming pared 1 base from V and 7 bases from J, leaving 11 bases between. Germline V gene lookup returns CDR1 LGHDT and CDR2 YNNKEL (reference sequence). The CDR3 spans 14 residues. This chain's CDR3 is CASSQGTQGNEQFF. CDR3 DNA (partial): TGTGCCAGCAGCCAAGGGACCCAGGGGAATGAG.

For this clone: The sequenced fragment ends 3 residues before the CDR3 boundary, so the rest is inferred from the germline J gene. This chain connects TRBV10-3 to TRBJ1-4, with 7 bases aligning to TRBD1. CDR3 length: 17 residues. The V and J ends lost 2 bases and 7 bases, in that order; junction bases with no gene match: 13. Germline CDR1 ENHRY, CDR2 SYGVKD. The CDR3 sequence: CAISETPGQGVGEKLFF. Incomplete CDR3 DNA: TGTGCCATCAGTGAGACCCCGGGGCAGGGGGTCGGTGAAAAA.

With respect to this clone: The sequence runs out 3 residues before the end of the CDR3; the remainder is reconstructed from the germline J gene. The gene calls are TRBV19 and TRBJ1-2, with D possibly matching TRBD1 (6 bases). CDR3 length: 14 residues. CDR1 is LNHDA, CDR2 SQIVND, per germline (reference sequence). V dropped 7 bases and J dropped 6 bases, with 18 bases sitting between them. The sequenced part of the CDR3 DNA is TGTGCCAGTAATAACCTCGACAGGAGGCATGGC. Protein: CASNNLDRRHG. The CDR3 as a whole reads CASNNLDRRHGYTF.

Concerning this clone itself: The read finishes 3 residues shy of the CDR3 end, and the germline J gene is used to complete it. V usage is TRBV20-1 and J usage is TRBJ1-1; D is possibly TRBD1 (6 bases). CDR3 length: 13 amino acids. Per the germline V gene, CDR1 is DFQATT and CDR2 is SNEGSKA (reference sequence). V was shortened by 6 bases and J by 4 bases, with 15 bases between the two germline ends. The CDR3 is CSAATGGITEAFF. Partial CDR3 DNA: TGCAGTGCGGCGACAGGTGGAATCACTGAA.

Concerning this clone: The read is 3 residues too short to cover the CDR3 end, so that end is filled in from the germline J gene. The rearrangement links TRBV5-5 to TRBJ2-4; D is possibly TRBD1 (6 bases). The CDR3 contains 14 residues. The V gene's germline CDR1 is SGHKS and CDR2 YYEKEE (reference sequence). CDR3 sequence reads: CASSLAGVGETQYF. The sequenced CDR3 bases are TGTGCCAGCAGCTTGGCAGGGGTGGGTGAGACT. Complete variable domain (other parts from reference TRBV5-5 and TRBJ2-4): DAGVTQSPTHLIKTRGQQVTLRCSPISGHKSVSWYQQVLGQGPQFIFQYYEKEERGRGNFPDRFSARQFPNYSSELNVNALLLGDSALYLCASSLAGVGETQYFGAGTRLSVL.

This CDR3 reads CASSPPGFYDYTF. The CDR3 DNA, read in part, is TGTGCCAGCTCACCACCAGGGTTCTACGAC. The gene calls are TRBV18 and TRBJ1-2; the D is unclear. From the germline J gene comes the end of the CDR3, since the read stops 3 residues before it. The CDR3 is 13 residues long. The V gene's germline CDR1 is KGHSH and CDR2 LQKENI. The full variable domain, completed using reference TRBV18 and TRBJ1-2, is NAGVMQNPRHLVRRRGQEARLRCSPMKGHSHVYWYRQLPEEGLKFMVYLQKENIIDESGMPKERFSAEFPKEGPSILRIQQVVRGDSAAYFCASSPPGFYDYTFGSGTRLTVV.

Of note for this clone: The read ends 3 residues before the CDR3 terminus; that terminus is restored from the germline J gene. The chain has TRBV20-1 and TRBJ2-3; D gene uncertain. The CDR3 sequence is 12 residues long. The V gene lost 3 bases and the J gene lost 0 bases, with 4 bases spanning the gap. Germline CDR1 is DFQATT and CDR2 is SNEGSKA (reference sequence). The part of the CDR3 DNA that was read is TGCAGTGCTAGGTATAGCACAGATACG. Its translation: CSARYSTDT. The complete CDR3 sequence is CSARYSTDTQYF.

CDR3 protein: CASSLDGGGWQPQHF. CDR3 DNA, as far as it was read: TGTGCCAGCAGCTTAGATGGGGGGGGGTGGCAGCCC. V gene TRBV11-2 combines with J gene TRBJ1-5; TRBD1 is a possible D gene (5 bases). The read terminates 3 residues ahead of where the CDR3 ends, so the germline J gene completes it. The CDR3 sequence is 15 residues long. V lost 0 bases and J 7 bases, leaving 13 bases between the germline ends. Germline CDR1 reads SGHAT; CDR2 reads FQNNGV.

Of note for this clone: The CDR3 extends 3 residues past the end of the read, so its final part is completed from the germline J gene. The V call is TRBV19, the J call TRBJ1-1; 8 bases are shared with TRBD1. Per the germline V gene, CDR1 is LNHDA and CDR2 is SQIVND (reference sequence). The length of the CDR3 is 15 residues. CDR3 loop: CASSNPGTGSYEAFF. CDR3 DNA (partial): TGTGCCAGTAGTAACCCCGGGACAGGCTCCTACGAG.

Note on this clone: The read terminates 3 residues before the CDR3 end, so the remaining end is supplied by the germline J gene. This rearrangement joins TRBV12-3 or TRBV12-4 to TRBJ2-6; 8 bases line up with TRBD1. CDR3 length: 16 amino acids. After removal of 8 bases from V and 4 bases from J, the junction contained 10 bases not matched to a gene. Incomplete CDR3 DNA: TGTGCCAGCTTCTGGGATGGGACAGGAGGGGCCAACGTC. This translates into CASFWDGTGGANV. The full CDR3 protein is CASFWDGTGGANVLTF.

CDR3 DNA (partial): TGCAGCGGGAGACAGGTCGAACGC. This sequence encodes CSGRQVER. The full CDR3 reads CSGRQVERYTF. V is TRBV29-1 and J is TRBJ1-2, with a tentative D call TRBD1 (6 bases). The read terminates 3 residues ahead of where the CDR3 ends, so the germline J gene completes it. Germline assignment: CDR1 SQVTM and CDR2 ANQGSEA. The CDR3 is made up of 11 amino acids.

This clone is deemed medium-sized by its frequency. The missing CDR3 end, 3 residues past where the read stops, is filled in from the germline J gene. The chain is built from TRBV29-1 and TRBJ1-4; 7 bases match TRBD1. There are 13 residues in the CDR3. Germline loops: CDR1 SQVTM, CDR2 ANQGSEA. Trimming at V came to 4 bases and at J to 8 bases, leaving 7 bases not matched to a gene. This chain's CDR3 is CSVAWDSNEKLFF. The CDR3 DNA, read in part, is TGCAGCGTTGCTTGGGACAGTAACGAAAAA.

On this clone: The CDR3 extends 3 residues past the end of the read, so its final part is completed from the germline J gene. J is TRBJ2-3 and V is TRBV20-1; D is uncertain. Looked up from germline, CDR1 is DFQATT and CDR2 is SNEGSKA (reference sequence). The CDR3 runs to 14 residues. The part of the CDR3 DNA that was read is TGCAGTGCTAGAGATCGTCTAGTGCAAGAGACG. Its protein product is CSARDRLVQET. The CDR3 in full is CSARDRLVQETQYF.

As concerns this clone: The sequence runs out 3 residues before the end of the CDR3; the remainder is reconstructed from the germline J gene. The rearrangement uses TRBV2 and TRBJ1-4; weak D call: TRBD1 (6 bases). Trimming shortened V by 8 bases and J by 4 bases, and 11 bases separated the two germline ends. CDR1 and CDR2 (germline): SNHLY, FYNNEI. The CDR3 consists of 13 residues. The part of the CDR3 DNA that was read is TGTGCCAGCGCCACGGACAGTAATGAAAAA. It specifies CASATDSNEK. The complete CDR3 reads CASATDSNEKLFF.

For this clone: The missing CDR3 end, 3 residues past where the read stops, is filled in from the germline J gene. Other DNA sequences in this sample translate to the same CDR3. The chain carries TRBV6-2 or TRBV6-3 and TRBJ1-2; no definite D call. The CDR3 consists of 14 residues. Germline V gives CDR1 MNHEY, CDR2 SVGEGT. Partial CDR3 DNA: TGTGCCAGCAGTTACTCTTTGAACAGCTACAGC. Translation gives CASSYSLNSYS. The full CDR3 reads CASSYSLNSYSYTF.